The 20 T cell receptor beta chains listed next were all sequenced from one sample in a study of T cells expressing NK-cell markers. After re-calling the 5' RACE reads, TCRdb lists one entry per CDR3 protein, DNA absent. In all, the sample yields roughly 160,000 distinct CDR3 sequences. Sample: blood T cells: a sorted CD56 or NKG2C T cell subset, CD4+ or CD8+ T cells, or bulk PBMC T cells (not recorded which). The receptors were gathered from a woman between 18 and 69 years old in good health.

The V gene is TRBV25-1, the J gene TRBJ2-6. Germline loops: CDR1 MGHDK, CDR2 SYGVNS. This CDR3 region has 14 residues. CDR3 region: CASSESTGANVLTF.

The chain has TRBV5-1 and TRBJ2-5; the D call of TRBD2 rests on TCRdb alone, since no DNA is present to check it. The germline gives CDR1 SGHRS, CDR2 YFSETQ. The CDR3 runs to 17 residues. The CDR3 is CASSRGLADLYQETQYF.

J is TRBJ1-1 and V is TRBV5-1; the TCRdb call, TRBD1, lacks DNA for checking. The CDR3 is made up of 14 amino acids. Germline V CDR1 and CDR2: SGHRS, YFSETQ. The CDR3: CASSPRPPNTEAFF.

The chain joins TRBV20-1 to TRBJ2-1; lacking DNA, the TRBD1 call made by TCRdb goes unchecked. Germline V gene data show CDR1 as DFQATT and CDR2 as SNEGSKA (reference sequence). The CDR3 contains 12 residues. The CDR3 sequence is CSAELGGNEQFF.

This chain uses TRBV11-2 with TRBJ1-1; TCRdb's D call, TRBD1, is unchecked because there is no DNA. There are 17 residues in the CDR3. Per germline, CDR1 SGHAT and CDR2 FQNNGV. The CDR3 is CASSLRSTGSRDTEAFF.

This rearrangement joins TRBV6-1 to TRBJ2-1; as DNA is missing, the TRBD1 call by TCRdb cannot be tested. CDR3 length: 15 residues. Germline CDR1 is MNHNS and CDR2 is SASEGT. CDR3 loop: CASLPPRGGAEGEFF.

The J gene is TRBJ2-7, the V gene TRBV7-3; TCRdb's assignment of TRBD2 cannot be checked, as there is no DNA. CDR3 length: 15 residues. Germline CDR1 reads SGHTA; CDR2 reads FQGTGA. CDR3 protein: CASSPAPGSIYEQYF. Looking up the rest from reference TRBV7-3 and TRBJ2-7 gives the full variable domain: GAGVSQTPSNKVTEKGKYVELRCDPISGHTALYWYRQSLGQGPEFLIYFQGTGAADDSGLPNDRFFAVRPEGSVSTLKIQRTERGDSAVYLCASSPAPGSIYEQYFGPGTRLTVT.

This chain joins TRBV6-4 and TRBJ2-1; there is no DNA to check the TCRdb D call of TRBD2. The CDR3 sequence is 17 residues long. Germline V gives CDR1 MRHNA, CDR2 SNTAGT. The CDR3 loop reads CASSDPPGLPSYNEQFF.

V usage is TRBV24-1 and J usage is TRBJ2-5. This CDR3 has 13 amino acids. CDR1 and CDR2 from the germline V gene are KGHDR and SFDVKD. CDR3 protein: CATSEGPLGTQYF.

The chain carries TRBV9 and TRBJ2-6; TCRdb's D call of TRBD1 is untestable without DNA. This CDR3 comprises 16 residues. Per the germline V gene, CDR1 is SGDLS and CDR2 is YYNGEE. CDR3 protein: CASSVEAGVGANVLTF.

This sequence joins TRBV30 and TRBJ1-2. Germline V gene sequence: CDR1 GTSNPN, CDR2 SVGIG (reference sequence). The CDR3 is 12 amino acids. CDR3 protein: CAWTITTYGYTF.

This chain links TRBV6-1 with TRBJ1-3; TCRdb gives TRBD1 as the D gene, but with no DNA this cannot be confirmed. The CDR3 contains 14 residues. The germline gives CDR1 MNHNS, CDR2 SASEGT. This chain's CDR3 is CASREQAQGNTIYF.

The genes are TRBV5-4 and TRBJ2-2; TCRdb designates TRBD1, a call that cannot be tested without DNA. The CDR3 consists of 16 residues. Germline CDR1 is SGHNT and CDR2 is YYREEE (reference sequence). The CDR3 region is CASSSDPGANTGELFF.

The CDR3 is CASSTTDSRTEAFF. The chain is built from TRBV11-2 and TRBJ1-1; TCRdb outputs TRBD1, but without DNA this stays unchecked. The CDR3 loop spans 14 amino acids. Germline lookup yields CDR1 SGHAT and CDR2 FQNNGV. Complete variable domain (other parts from reference TRBV11-2 and TRBJ1-1): EAGVAQSPRYKIIEKRQSVAFWCNPISGHATLYWYQQILGQGPKLLIQFQNNGVVDDSQLPKDRFSAERLKGVDSTLKIQPAKLEDSAVYLCASSTTDSRTEAFFGQGTRLTVV.

This chain joins TRBV29-1 and TRBJ2-1. CDR1 is SQVTM and CDR2 is ANQGSEA in the germline V gene. The CDR3 has 13 residues. The CDR3 protein is CSVVRATYNEQFF.

This CDR3 reads CSVLRTGDTGELFF. J is TRBJ2-2 and V is TRBV29-1; TCRdb gives TRBD1 as the D gene, but with no DNA this cannot be confirmed. In germline, CDR1 is SQVTM, CDR2 ANQGSEA. CDR3 length: 14 residues.

The chain employs TRBV20-1 and TRBJ1-5; the TCRdb D gene call, TRBD1, has no DNA to confirm it. Germline CDR1 reads DFQATT; CDR2 reads SNEGSKA (reference sequence). The CDR3 is made up of 14 amino acids. CDR3 loop: CSASRDRVNQPQHF.

This sequence joins TRBV29-1 and TRBJ2-7; the D call from TCRdb, TRBD1, cannot be confirmed without DNA. Germline values: CDR1 SQVTM, CDR2 ANQGSEA. This CDR3 comprises 13 residues. The CDR3 sequence is CSASRDTGPAQYF.

V gene TRBV20-1 combines with J gene TRBJ2-5; TCRdb proposes TRBD2, but this gene call is untestable without DNA. This CDR3 is built from 14 residues. From germline, CDR1 is DFQATT and CDR2 SNEGSKA (reference sequence). The CDR3 loop is CSARDLIREETQYF.

The CDR3 sequence: CASRMGLAGGNEQFF. This chain connects TRBV6-1 to TRBJ2-1; lacking DNA, the TRBD2 call made by TCRdb goes unchecked. CDR1 is MNHNS, CDR2 SASEGT, per germline. CDR3 length: 15 amino acids.